One and the same sample provided the 14 T cell receptor beta chains below, sequenced in a study of CD8+ T cells in alopecia areata. Sequencing templates came from extracted RNA that was reverse transcribed into cDNA. The method was immunoSEQ multiplex PCR; TCRdb's version includes in-frame clones alone and lacks a portion of them. The sample carries 170,000 or so clones, roughly three fifths recorded once. Stated treatment: oral pan-JAK inhibitor, 5-10 mg twice daily. The sequences come from CD8+ T cells sorted from blood, collected at week 24, from a patient treated with tofacitinib. These TCRs come from a human donor with alopecia areata.

The V and J genes are TRBV29-1 and TRBJ2-5, with a possible D match to TRBD1 (6 bases). V lost 2 bases, J lost 4 bases, and 17 bases lay in between. CDR1 is SQVTM and CDR2 is ANQGSEA in the germline V gene. The CDR3 length is 15 residues. CDR3 DNA: TGCAGCGTTGAATTCCAGGGGCGGAAGTCAGAGACCCAGTACTTC. This encodes CSVEFQGRKSETQYF. The variable domain in full, completed from reference TRBV29-1 and TRBJ2-5, reads SAVISQKPSRDICQRGTSLTIQCQVDSQVTMMFWYRQQPGQSLTLIATANQGSEATYESGFVIDKFPISRPNLTFSTLTVSNMSPEDSSIYLCSVEFQGRKSETQYFGPGTRLLVL.

This clone was seen only a few times. The chain carries TRBV7-9 and TRBJ2-5, with 10 bases aligning to TRBD1. With 5 bases clipped from V and 4 bases from J, the junction kept 10 bases outside the gene matches. Per the germline V gene, CDR1 is SEHNR and CDR2 is FQNEAQ (reference sequence). The CDR3 has 16 residues. This CDR3 reads CASSPRDRGPRETQYF. The CDR3 coding sequence is TGTGCCAGCAGCCCCCGGGACAGGGGCCCAAGAGAGACCCAGTACTTC.

A few counts support this clone. The J gene is TRBJ2-5, the V gene TRBV11-2; possibly TRBD2 for D (6 bases). The CDR3 is 12 residues long. Germline CDR1 reads SGHAT; CDR2 reads FQNNGV. Trimming took off 5 bases at V and 5 bases at J, with 9 bases between the two ends. The DNA for the CDR3 is TGTGCCAGCAGCCCGGGGAGGGAGACCCAGTACTTC. This translates into CASSPGRETQYF.

The V call is TRBV7-9, the J call TRBJ1-2, with D unresolved. Germline V gene lookup returns CDR1 SEHNR and CDR2 FQNEAQ (reference sequence). The V gene lost 0 bases and the J gene lost 0 bases, with 5 bases spanning the gap. The CDR3 is made up of 14 amino acids. The CDR3 DNA is TGTGCCAGCAGCTTAGCTCAAGCTAACTATGGCTACACCTTC. The encoded protein is CASSLAQANYGYTF.

This clone was observed a few times. The chain has TRBV15 and TRBJ2-5, with 8 bases lining up with TRBD1. This CDR3 spans 15 amino acids. Germline lookup yields CDR1 LNHNV and CDR2 YYDKDF (reference sequence). V was clipped by 3 bases and J by 5 bases; unmatched bases: 8. CDR3 residues: CATSSPTGGSETQYF. The DNA of the CDR3 is TGTGCCACCAGCAGCCCTACAGGGGGTTCGGAGACCCAGTACTTC.

V and J are TRBV5-6 and TRBJ2-2; TRBD1 matches at 9 bases. CDR1 is SGHDT, CDR2 YYEEEE, per germline. The junction had 6 bases not matched to a gene; V was cut back by 4 bases and J by 5 bases. There are 15 residues in the CDR3. CDR3 amino acids: CASSKDRGVTGELFF. The CDR3 DNA reads TGTGCCAGCAGCAAGGACAGGGGAGTTACCGGGGAGCTGTTTTTT.

The chain has TRBV4-1 and TRBJ1-2; D is uncertain. Germline CDR1 is MGHRA and CDR2 is YSYEKL. The CDR3 extends over 15 amino acids. Between the trimmed V and J ends, which lost 1 base and 8 bases, there was a span of 17 bases. DNA of the CDR3: TGCGCCAGCAGCCAAGGGGCCTGGAGCTCGAAAGGCTACACCTTC. Protein sequence: CASSQGAWSSKGYTF.

The chain uses TRBV12-5 and TRBJ2-5; D might be TRBD1 (6 bases). The CDR3 length is 14 residues. Trimming shortened V by 6 bases and J by 8 bases, and 19 bases separated the two germline ends. Germline V gene data show CDR1 as LGHNT and CDR2 as FRNRAP. This chain's CDR3 is CASGLNRYRETQYF. The DNA for the CDR3 is TGTGCTAGTGGCCTGAATCGTTACAGGGAAACCCAGTACTTC.

This clone was recorded only once. The rearrangement uses TRBV5-1 and TRBJ1-1; D unresolved. The germline V and J ends were trimmed by 4 bases and 0 bases, with 13 bases remaining between them. In germline, CDR1 is SGHRS, CDR2 YFSETQ. The CDR3 spans 15 residues. The CDR3 loop is CASSIGRRMNTEAFF. In nucleotides, the CDR3 is TGCGCCAGCAGCATTGGTAGGAGAATGAACACTGAAGCTTTCTTT.

There are a few counts of this clone. The chain couples TRBV13 to TRBJ2-3; 8 nucleotides agree with TRBD2. V shed 4 bases and J 5 bases; nucleotides not matched to a gene: 5. The CDR3 contains 14 residues. Germline V gene data show CDR1 as PRHDT and CDR2 as FYEKMQ (reference sequence). CDR3 residues: CASSWGAGEDTQYF. CDR3 in DNA: TGTGCCAGCAGCTGGGGAGCGGGGGAAGATACGCAGTATTTT.

This clone has only a few counts. The chain carries TRBV7-9 and TRBJ2-5; D is tentatively TRBD1 or TRBD2 (5 bases each). The CDR3 runs 13 residues. Per the germline V gene, CDR1 is SEHNR and CDR2 is FQNEAQ (reference sequence). V lost 11 bases and J 3 bases, leaving 16 bases between the germline ends. The CDR3 DNA reads as TGTGCCGCTACACGGGACCCGGAAGAGACCCAGTACTTC. Translated: CAATRDPEETQYF.

The rearrangement joins TRBV27 to TRBJ1-6, with unresolved D. Per the germline V gene, CDR1 is MNHEY and CDR2 is SMNVEV (reference sequence). V gave up 7 bases and J gave up 2 bases, with 6 bases separating them. The CDR3 runs to 13 residues. CDR3 amino acids: CASTRAYNSPLHF. The CDR3 coding sequence is TGTGCCAGCACCAGAGCCTATAATTCACCCCTCCACTTT.

The V call is TRBV5-6, the J call TRBJ1-1; D is undetermined. The length of the CDR3 is 12 residues. V was trimmed by 5 bases and J by 5 bases, leaving 10 bases between them. From germline, CDR1 is SGHDT and CDR2 YYEEEE. CDR3 sequence (DNA): TGTGCCAGCAGTGATTCGGCAACTGAAGCTTTCTTT. Amino acids: CASSDSATEAFF. Variable domain in full (rest from reference TRBV5-6 and TRBJ1-1): DAGVTQSPTHLIKTRGQQVTLRCSPKSGHDTVSWYQQALGQGPQFIFQYYEEEERQRGNFPDRFSGHQFPNYSSELNVNALLLGDSALYLCASSDSATEAFFGQGTRLTVV.

This clone has only a few counts. The chain recombines TRBV13 with TRBJ2-5, with D perhaps matching TRBD2 (6 bases). The CDR3 has 16 amino acids. Trimming pared 4 bases from V and 2 bases from J, leaving 17 bases between. Germline V lookup: CDR1 PRHDT, CDR2 FYEKMQ (reference sequence). The CDR3 loop reads CASSSNSIAEQETQYF. The CDR3 bases are TGTGCCAGCAGCTCAAACTCAATAGCGGAGCAAGAGACCCAGTACTTC.